Below are 27 T cell receptor beta chains sequenced from a single sample in a study of tumor and adjacent non-tumor tissue in lung cancer (dated 2018 in TCRdb). RNA was extracted from bulk unsorted tissue and checked for quality with a NanoDrop ND-1000 and an Agilent 2100. Library preparation employed multiplex PCR. The data were produced on an Illumina HiSeq 2500. TCRbeta libraries were constructed through three rounds of nested PCR with primers (Table S4) according to protocols modified from ARM-PCR. Through fastp at Q25 and MiXCR, TCRdb rebuilt clones from the public reads, retaining in-frame beta chains. CDR3 protein sequences are deduplicated, and each keeps its most common genes and DNA. For this sample there are about 93,000 distinct CDR3 sequences; 67% appear just once. The top ten hold around 18% of the sample. Input material: lung tumor tissue. The source of these receptors is a man between 60 and 75 years old with non-small cell lung cancer.

Concerning this clonotype: Since no conserved phenylalanine or tryptophan closes the CDR3, a read error is the likely cause. The V and J genes are TRBV27 and TRBJ2-7; 10 positions match TRBD1. The V segment lost 5 bases and the J segment 5 bases; nucleotides outside the gene matches: 9. From germline, CDR1 is MNHEY and CDR2 SMNVEV (reference sequence). This CDR3 is 15 amino acids long. CDR3 sequence: CASSPADRGNDEQYS. CDR3 in DNA: TGTGCCAGCAGTCCGGCGGACAGGGGGAACGACGAGCAGTACTCC.

On this clonotype: A clone one base away is much larger, so this may be a read error. The gene calls are TRBV7-8 and TRBJ1-5; no reliable D call. The CDR3 consists of 15 residues. Looked up from germline, CDR1 is SGHVS and CDR2 is FQNEAQ. Trimming removed 0 bases from V and 5 bases from J, with 11 bases in between. The CDR3 DNA reads TGTGCCAGCAGCTTAGCAGTGGGAATGGATCAGCCCCAGCATTTT. Translating it yields CASSLAVGMDQPQHF.

In its sample, this clonotype was seen a few times. Just one base apart from a much larger clone, this may be a read error. The gene calls are TRBV20-1 and TRBJ2-7; D not resolved. Germline V lookup: CDR1 DFQATT, CDR2 SNEGSKA (reference sequence). This CDR3 region has 11 residues. CDR3 protein: CNASLASHQQF. In nucleotides, the CDR3 is TGCAATGCTAGTTTGGCGTCCCATCAACAGTTC.

Concerning this clonotype itself: At one end the junction does not follow the germline gene, possibly because of a read error. The chain has TRBV5-1 and TRBJ2-1; either TRBD1 or TRBD2 may supply D (5 bases each). The CDR3 runs to 16 residues. CDR1 SGHRS and CDR2 YFSETQ come from the germline V gene. This CDR3 is CTSSLIAGTVNDEQFF. CDR3 sequence (DNA): TGCACCAGCAGCTTGATCGCAGGGACGGTCAACGATGAGCAGTTCTTC.

As for this clonotype: Being one base from a much bigger clone, this may be a read error. This chain links TRBV4-2 with TRBJ1-2; the D is unclear. Germline CDR1 LGHNA, CDR2 YNFKEQ. V lost 4 bases and J 7 bases, leaving 10 bases between the germline ends. This CDR3 region has 12 residues. The CDR3 bases are TGTGCCAGCAGCCCAGACGGGGTTGGCTACACCTTC. Translated, it gives CASSPDGVGYTF.

This clonotype was seen a few times. With a much larger clone just one base away, this may be a read error. This chain joins TRBV12-3 or TRBV12-4 and TRBJ2-1; TRBD1 matches 7 bases. The CDR3 covers 14 residues. CDR3 in amino acids: CANSFSRGGDEQFF. CDR3 nucleotides: TGTGCCAACAGTTTTTCTCGAGGGGGCGATGAGCAGTTCTTC.

This clonotype turned up a few times. A much larger clone lies a single base off, so this may be a read error. V and J are TRBV29-1 and TRBJ2-3; a possible D gene is TRBD2 (6 bases). The V gene's germline CDR1 is SQVTM and CDR2 ANQGSEA. The CDR3 runs 12 residues. In nucleotides, the CDR3 is TGCAGCGTAGGTAGCGGCACAGATATGCAGTATTTT. Amino acids: CSVGSGTDMQYF.

In its sample, this clonotype was seen a few times. The genes are TRBV12-3 or TRBV12-4 and TRBJ2-3; D is possibly TRBD2 (7 bases). V was clipped by 6 bases and J by 0 bases, with 19 bases between them. The CDR3 covers 17 residues. The CDR3 sequence: CASSFGGGRMSTDTQYF. The CDR3, as DNA: TGTGCCAGCAGCTTTGGGGGCGGGAGAATGAGCACAGATACGCAGTATTTT.

This clonotype occurred many times. The chain recombines TRBV12-3 or TRBV12-4 with TRBJ1-4, with D perhaps matching TRBD1 (6 bases). CDR3 length: 17 residues. The V gene lost 3 bases and the J gene lost 3 bases, with 17 bases spanning the gap. This CDR3 is CASSLQRGASANEKLFF. The CDR3, as DNA: TGTGCCAGCAGTTTGCAGAGGGGGGCTTCGGCTAATGAAAAACTGTTTTTT.

On this clonotype: The germline gene is not matched at one end of the junction; a read error may be the cause. The chain is built from TRBV4-3 and TRBJ2-3, with TRBD2 identical over 7 bases. Germline values: CDR1 LGHNA, CDR2 YSLEER. The CDR3 runs 17 residues. CDR3 DNA: TGCGCCAGTAGCCCGGAAGCGAGTGGGAGGGGCACAGATATCCAATATTTT. Its translation is CASSPEASGRGTDIQYF.

About this clonotype itself: This may stem from a read error, because a much larger clone lies one nucleotide away. The V gene is TRBV5-1, the J gene TRBJ1-1; possible D gene TRBD1, 5 bases. The germline CDR1 and CDR2 sequences are SGHRS and YFSETQ. The CDR3 sequence is 15 residues long. CDR3 in amino acids: CASSFSPGSDTEALF. The DNA for the CDR3 is TGCGCCAGCAGCTTTAGTCCAGGGTCGGACACTGAAGCTCTCTTT.

Of note for this clonotype: An end of the junction does not agree with germline; a read error may underlie this. J is TRBJ2-3 and V is TRBV4-1, with 8 bases aligning to TRBD2. Germline CDR1 and CDR2: MGHRA and YSYEKL. The length of the CDR3 is 16 residues. CDR3 sequence reads: CAISQDNRVAGGTQYF. CDR3 DNA: TGCGCCATCAGCCAAGATAATAGGGTGGCGGGGGGAACGCAGTATTTT.

This clonotype was observed a single time. The rearrangement links TRBV6-2 or TRBV6-3 to TRBJ2-1; 10 positions match TRBD2. Trimming removed 5 bases from V and 8 bases from J; junction bases left unmatched: 18. The CDR3 is 18 residues long. CDR1 is MNHEY and CDR2 is SVGEGT in the germline V gene. CDR3 region: CASSSILAGEPEGDEQFF. DNA of the CDR3: TGTGCCAGCAGTAGCATCCTAGCGGGAGAGCCGGAAGGTGATGAGCAGTTCTTC.

This clonotype was seen just once. The chain combines TRBV20-1 with TRBJ2-7, with TRBD2 matching 9 bases. With V trimmed by 7 bases and J by 5 bases, 6 bases remained unmatched. In germline, CDR1 is DFQATT, CDR2 SNEGSKA (reference sequence). The length of the CDR3 is 12 residues. The CDR3 DNA is TGCAGTGGGGTGCGGGAGGGGAACGAGCAGTACTTC. Its protein product is CSGVREGNEQYF.

The chain combines TRBV4-3 with TRBJ2-5; TRBD2 matches at 8 bases. V was pared by 0 bases and J by 1 base, with 7 bases of the junction left unmatched. The CDR3 covers 17 residues. In germline, CDR1 is LGHNA, CDR2 YSLEER. The CDR3, as DNA: TGCGCCAGCAGCCAAGATGCGCCTAGCGGGCCCCAAGAGACCCAGTACTTC. Translating gives CASSQDAPSGPQETQYF.

The chain has TRBV6-6 and TRBJ1-5, with TRBD1 as a possible D gene (6 bases). The V end lost 6 bases, the J end lost 5 bases, and 20 bases lay between the germline ends. The CDR3 sequence is 16 residues long. Looked up from germline, CDR1 is MNHNY and CDR2 is SVGAGI (reference sequence). The CDR3 coding sequence is TGTGCCAGCAGATCACAACAGGGCACACGAGATCAGCCCCAGCATTTT. It codes for CASRSQQGTRDQPQHF.

Only a few counts were recorded for this clonotype. This may be a read error, as it is one base from a much larger clone. The chain carries TRBV5-6 and TRBJ2-7, with D perhaps assigned TRBD1 or TRBD2 (5 bases each). The length of the CDR3 is 14 residues. Germline CDR1 reads SGHDT; CDR2 reads YYEEEE. In nucleotides, the CDR3 is TGTGTCAGCAGCCTAGGGACCCAATCCTACGAGCAGTACTTC. Translation gives CVSSLGTQSYEQYF. The full variable domain, its missing parts supplied by reference TRBV5-6 and TRBJ2-7, is DAGVTQSPTHLIKTRGQQVTLRCSPKSGHDTVSWYQQALGQGPQFIFQYYEEEERQRGNFPDRFSGHQFPNYSSELNVNALLLGDSALYLCVSSLGTQSYEQYFGPGTRLTVT.

Concerning this clonotype itself: An end of the junction does not agree with germline; a read error may underlie this. The chain recombines TRBV10-3 with TRBJ1-5; D not resolved. Germline CDR1 reads ENHRY; CDR2 reads SYGVKD. CDR3 length: 13 amino acids. The CDR3 DNA follows: TGTGCCGCCGGACGGAATAACAGTCAGCCCCGGCATTTT. Translating gives CAAGRNNSQPRHF.

About this clonotype: Relative to the germline gene, one junction end is altered; a read error may explain this. The V and J genes are TRBV4-2 and TRBJ1-2, with D perhaps matching TRBD1 (5 bases). The CDR3 extends over 15 amino acids. Germline V gives CDR1 LGHNA, CDR2 YNFKEQ. The CDR3 here is CASSPRADKSYGYTF. CDR3 bases: TGTGCAAGCAGCCCAAGGGCGGACAAATCCTATGGCTACACCTTC.

This clonotype was detected only once. Since a much larger clone is just one base distant, this may be a read error. J is TRBJ2-1 and V is TRBV28; D gene uncertain. This CDR3 contains 14 residues. V was cut by 4 bases and J by 7 bases, with 14 bases left in between. Per the germline V gene, CDR1 is MDHEN and CDR2 is SYDVKM. The CDR3 spells CASSSLIRENEQFF. In DNA form, the CDR3 reads TGTGCCAGCAGTTCCCTGATCCGTGAGAATGAGCAGTTCTTC.

For this clonotype: The junction does not match germline at one end; this may be a read error. The V and J genes are TRBV11-2 and TRBJ1-1; no clear D gene. Germline V gene data show CDR1 as SGHAT and CDR2 as FQNNGV. The CDR3 is made up of 17 amino acids. CDR3: CTSSTSSTLYGNTEAFF. The CDR3 nucleotides are TGTACCAGCAGCACCTCTTCCACCCTATATGGGAACACTGAAGCTTTCTTT.

As for this clonotype: At one end the junction does not follow the germline gene, possibly because of a read error. The chain is built from TRBV28 and TRBJ1-6; tentative D call: TRBD1 (5 bases). Germline values: CDR1 MDHEN, CDR2 SYDVKM. This CDR3 has 15 amino acids. This CDR3 is CASSLEPRAPRPLNF. The CDR3 nucleotides are TGTGCCAGCAGTTTAGAACCCAGGGCCCCTAGGCCCCTCAACTTT.

As to this clonotype: A much larger clone is a single base away; this may be a read error. V and J are TRBV6-6 and TRBJ2-3; TRBD1 matches at 7 bases. Germline assignment: CDR1 MNHNY and CDR2 SVGAGI (reference sequence). This CDR3 region has 17 residues. As DNA, the CDR3 is TGTGCCAGCAGTTACCTATTGCTTACCGAGGGGACAGATACGCTGTATTTT. It encodes CASSYLLLTEGTDTLYF.

At least ten counts were recorded for this clonotype. DNA for the CDR3: TGTGCCTGGAGTTCCGGGACAGGGGTTGGCTACACCTTC. Its translation is CAWSSGTGVGYTF. The chain employs TRBV30 and TRBJ1-2, with 10 nucleotides matching TRBD1. Germline CDR1 is GTSNPN and CDR2 is SVGIG (reference sequence). V was clipped by 2 bases and J by 7 bases; unmatched bases: 4. The CDR3 contains 13 residues. The whole variable domain, remainder taken from reference TRBV30 and TRBJ1-2, is SQTIHQWPATLVQPVGSPLSLECTVEGTSNPNLYWYRQAAGRGLQLLFYSVGIGQISSEVPQNLSASRPQDRQFILSSKKLLLSDSGFYLCAWSSGTGVGYTFGSGTRLTVV.

This clonotype appeared a single time. The chain joins TRBV28 to TRBJ1-2; 8 bases map to TRBD1. Per germline, CDR1 MDHEN and CDR2 SYDVKM. V shed 2 bases and J 8 bases; nucleotides not matched to a gene: 13. The CDR3 runs 16 residues. In nucleotides, the CDR3 is TGTGCCAGCAGTTTAAGGGTTCCAGGGGGCGCACGGGGCTACACCTTC. Its protein product is CASSLRVPGGARGYTF.

V and J are TRBV5-1 and TRBJ2-5; maybe TRBD1 (6 bases). Germline V CDR1 and CDR2: SGHRS, YFSETQ. Trimming took 0 bases from V and 5 from J, leaving 8 bases between them. The CDR3 loop spans 13 amino acids. The CDR3 loop reads CASSLGGHETQYF. For the CDR3, the DNA is TGCGCCAGCAGCTTGGGGGGGCATGAGACCCAGTACTTC.

This clonotype was recorded many times. CDR3 sequence (DNA): TGTGCCAGCAGACACGGGACAGCCATCATCGGAACTGAAGCTTTCTTT. Protein product: CASRHGTAIIGTEAFF. The chain uses TRBV6-1 and TRBJ1-1, with TRBD1 matching over 7 bases. Losses at the gene ends were 6 bases for V and 5 bases for J; bases not matched to a gene: 15. This CDR3 has 16 amino acids. Germline CDR1 is MNHNS and CDR2 is SASEGT.